This is a list of T cell receptor beta chains from one sample in a study of control samples from healthy donors and cancer patients. TCRdb keeps only in-frame clones here, not all; method: immunoSEQ multiplex PCR. The sample lists about 100,000 clones, approximately 86% seen once, with 13% to 15% in the top ten. The sequencing sample was made of blood. All receptors derive from a man aged 30 to 45 in good health. Each CDR3 is given with its conserved first and last residue. The D gene is left open where the match is weak. Expanded clones are given a class, and other clones once, few, many or no size at all.

CDR3 protein: CASSVGGLAGDWWGTDTQYF
CDR3 DNA: TGTGCCAGCAGCGTAGGGGGACTAGCGGGAGATTGGTGGGGCACAGATACGCAGTATTTT
V gene: TRBV9
D gene: TRBD2
J gene: TRBJ2-3
clone size: -
CDR3 length: 20

CDR3 protein: CSAERDYQYNEQFF
CDR3 DNA: TGCAGCGCTGAAAGGGACTACCAATACAATGAGCAGTTCTTC
V gene: TRBV29-1
D gene: TRBD2
J gene: TRBJ2-1
clone size: -
CDR3 length: 14

CDR3 protein: CASSPQLGTSYYEQYF
CDR3 DNA: TGTGCCAGCAGTCCCCAACTAGGGACTAGTTACTACGAGCAGTACTTC
V gene: TRBV6-2/TRBV6-3
D gene: TRBD2
J gene: TRBJ2-7
clone size: -
CDR3 length: 16

CDR3 protein: CASSLRGGESANYGYTF
CDR3 DNA: TGCGCCAGCAGCTTGAGAGGGGGCGAATCAGCTAACTATGGCTACACCTTC
V gene: TRBV5-1
D gene: TRBD1
J gene: TRBJ1-2
clone size: -
CDR3 length: 17

CDR3 protein: CASSPSLGGDHEQYF
CDR3 DNA: TGTGCCAGCAGCCCCTCCTTAGGGGGGGATCACGAGCAGTACTTC
V gene: TRBV27
D gene: -
J gene: TRBJ2-7
clone size: -
CDR3 length: 15

CDR3 protein: CASSFEQASYSNQPQHF
CDR3 DNA: TGTGCCAGCAGCTTCGAACAAGCCTCTTATAGCAATCAGCCCCAGCATTTT
V gene: TRBV5-5
D gene: -
J gene: TRBJ1-5
clone size: -
CDR3 length: 17

CDR3 protein: CASSPEWGRDTEAFF
CDR3 DNA: TGTGCCAGCAGCCCAGAATGGGGGCGGGACACTGAAGCTTTCTTT
V gene: TRBV5-5
D gene: -
J gene: TRBJ1-1
clone size: -
CDR3 length: 15

CDR3 protein: CASSLAGENIQYF
CDR3 DNA: TGTGCCAGCAGCTTAGCGGGGGAAAACATTCAGTACTTC
V gene: TRBV7-2
D gene: -
J gene: TRBJ2-4
clone size: few
CDR3 length: 13

CDR3 protein: CASKRDALQNTGELFF
CDR3 DNA: TGTGCCAGTAAACGAGACGCCTTACAGAACACCGGGGAGCTGTTTTTT
V gene: TRBV19
D gene: -
J gene: TRBJ2-2
clone size: -
CDR3 length: 16

CDR3 protein: CASSVNSGNTIYF
CDR3 DNA: TGTGCCAGCAGTGTTAACAGTGGAAACACCATATATTTT
V gene: TRBV25-1
D gene: -
J gene: TRBJ1-3
clone size: -
CDR3 length: 13

CDR3 protein: CASSQGGGDTQYF
CDR3 DNA: TGCGCCAGCAGCCAAGGGGGGGGAGATACGCAGTATTTT
V gene: TRBV4-1
D gene: TRBD2
J gene: TRBJ2-3
clone size: -
CDR3 length: 13

CDR3 protein: CASSGSGTGRPYF
CDR3 DNA: TGTGCCAGCAGTGGTTCCGGGACTGGTCGGCCATATTTT
V gene: TRBV2
D gene: -
J gene: TRBJ1-3
clone size: -
CDR3 length: 13

CDR3 protein: CASSSRVGGSVTQYF
CDR3 DNA: TGTGCCAGCAGCTCCCGGGTGGGCGGGAGTGTGACCCAGTACTTC
V gene: TRBV7-2
D gene: TRBD2
J gene: TRBJ2-5
clone size: -
CDR3 length: 15

CDR3 protein: CASSAPVGYEQYF
CDR3 DNA: TGCGCCAGCAGCGCCCCAGTAGGGTACGAGCAGTACTTC
V gene: TRBV4-3
D gene: -
J gene: TRBJ2-7
clone size: -
CDR3 length: 13

CDR3 protein: CASSAFGTGAAGANVLTF
CDR3 DNA: TGTGCCAGCAGTGCTTTTGGGACAGGGGCTGCTGGGGCCAACGTCCTGACTTTC
V gene: TRBV2
D gene: TRBD1
J gene: TRBJ2-6
clone size: -
CDR3 length: 18

CDR3 protein: CASSPRSLETQYF
CDR3 DNA: TGTGCCAGCAGTCCCCGAAGCTTGGAGACCCAGTACTTC
V gene: TRBV6-5
D gene: -
J gene: TRBJ2-5
clone size: -
CDR3 length: 13

CDR3 protein: CASGLSLIGLAGRSSYNEQFF
CDR3 DNA: TGTGCTAGTGGTCTCTCCCTTATCGGACTAGCGGGGCGGAGCTCCTACAATGAGCAGTTCTTC
V gene: TRBV12-5
D gene: TRBD2
J gene: TRBJ2-1
clone size: -
CDR3 length: 21

CDR3 protein: CASSQDWGGTIQYF
CDR3 DNA: TGTGCCAGCAGCCAAGATTGGGGGGGTACTATTCAGTACTTC
V gene: TRBV3-1/TRBV3-2
D gene: TRBD2
J gene: TRBJ2-4
clone size: -
CDR3 length: 14

CDR3 protein: CASSSDRGRVYGYTF
CDR3 DNA: TGTGCCAGCAGCTCCGACAGGGGGCGAGTCTATGGCTACACCTTC
V gene: TRBV28
D gene: TRBD1
J gene: TRBJ1-2
clone size: -
CDR3 length: 15

CDR3 protein: CATSDYQTSGRLSF
CDR3 DNA: TGTGCCACCAGTGATTACCAGACTAGCGGGAGGCTCTCCTTC
V gene: TRBV24-1
D gene: TRBD2
J gene: TRBJ2-7
clone size: -
CDR3 length: 14

CDR3 protein: CASSTGQRSSGNTIYF
CDR3 DNA: TGTGCCAGCAGCACCGGACAGAGATCCTCTGGAAACACCATATATTTT
V gene: TRBV7-8
D gene: -
J gene: TRBJ1-3
clone size: -
CDR3 length: 16

CDR3 protein: CASSLSRETQYF
CDR3 DNA: TGTGCCAGCAGCTTAAGTCGGGAGACCCAGTACTTC
V gene: TRBV7-3
D gene: -
J gene: TRBJ2-5
clone size: -
CDR3 length: 12

CDR3 protein: CATSRPGTGNTEAFF
CDR3 DNA: TGTGCCACCAGCAGACCAGGGACGGGGAACACTGAAGCTTTCTTT
V gene: TRBV15
D gene: -
J gene: TRBJ1-1
clone size: -
CDR3 length: 15

CDR3 protein: CASSLLLGPWFF
CDR3 DNA: TGTGCCAGCAGCCTCCTATTGGGGCCCTGGTTCTTC
V gene: TRBV7-2
D gene: -
J gene: TRBJ2-1
clone size: -
CDR3 length: 12

CDR3 protein: CASAFPDRDSQPQHF
CDR3 DNA: TGTGCCAGCGCCTTTCCTGACAGGGATAGTCAGCCCCAGCATTTT
V gene: TRBV28
D gene: TRBD1
J gene: TRBJ1-5
clone size: -
CDR3 length: 15

CDR3 protein: CASTRQGTGEQYF
CDR3 DNA: TGTGCCAGCACCAGACAGGGTACAGGCGAGCAGTACTTC
V gene: TRBV18
D gene: TRBD1
J gene: TRBJ2-7
clone size: -
CDR3 length: 13

CDR3 protein: CATGTGGNTGELFF
CDR3 DNA: TGTGCCACCGGGACAGGGGGCAACACCGGGGAGCTGTTTTTT
V gene: TRBV27
D gene: TRBD1
J gene: TRBJ2-2
clone size: -
CDR3 length: 14

CDR3 protein: CASTLIGGRVPGELFF
CDR3 DNA: TGTGCCAGCACCCTGATCGGCGGGAGGGTCCCCGGGGAGCTGTTTTTT
V gene: TRBV7-3
D gene: TRBD2
J gene: TRBJ2-2
clone size: -
CDR3 length: 16

CDR3 protein: CAWSGGQGAGANVLTF
CDR3 DNA: TGTGCCTGGAGTGGGGGACAGGGGGCCGGGGCCAACGTCCTGACTTTC
V gene: TRBV30
D gene: TRBD1
J gene: TRBJ2-6
clone size: -
CDR3 length: 16

CDR3 protein: CASLGNYGYTF
CDR3 DNA: TGTGCCAGTCTAGGGAACTATGGCTACACCTTC
V gene: TRBV19
D gene: -
J gene: TRBJ1-2
clone size: -
CDR3 length: 11

CDR3 protein: CASTRDKNNYGYTF
CDR3 DNA: TGTGCCAGTACCCGGGACAAAAATAACTATGGCTACACCTTC
V gene: TRBV19
D gene: -
J gene: TRBJ1-2
clone size: -
CDR3 length: 14

CDR3 protein: CASSQDEAGGGSSYNEQFF
CDR3 DNA: TGTGCCAGCAGCCAAGATGAGGCGGGAGGGGGGAGCTCCTACAATGAGCAGTTCTTC
V gene: TRBV3-1/TRBV3-2
D gene: TRBD2
J gene: TRBJ2-1
clone size: -
CDR3 length: 19